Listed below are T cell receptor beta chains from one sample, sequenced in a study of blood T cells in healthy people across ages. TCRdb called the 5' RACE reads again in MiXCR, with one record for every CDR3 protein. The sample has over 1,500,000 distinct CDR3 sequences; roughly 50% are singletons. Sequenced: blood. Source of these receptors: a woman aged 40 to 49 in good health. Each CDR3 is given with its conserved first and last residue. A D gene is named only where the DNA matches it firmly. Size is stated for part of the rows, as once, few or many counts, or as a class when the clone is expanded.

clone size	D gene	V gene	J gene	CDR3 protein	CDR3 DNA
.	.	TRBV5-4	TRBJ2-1	CASSVVRQETQFF	TGTGCCAGCAGCGTGGTCAGGCAAGAGACCCAGTTCTTC
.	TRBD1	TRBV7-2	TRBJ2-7	CASSRQGVVGEQYF	TGTGCCAGCAGCCGACAGGGGGTTGTTGGCGAGCAGTACTTC
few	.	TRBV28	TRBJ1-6	CASFPGQPNSPLHF	TGTGCCAGTTTCCCGGGACAACCAAATTCACCCCTCCACTTT
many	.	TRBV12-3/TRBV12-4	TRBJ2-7	CASSFKGRGQYEQYF	TGTGCCAGCAGTTTTAAAGGGCGGGGCCAGTACGAGCAGTACTTC
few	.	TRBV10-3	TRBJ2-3	CAISGASTDTQYF	TGTGCCATCAGTGGGGCTAGTACAGATACGCAGTATTTT
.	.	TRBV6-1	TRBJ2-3	CASSEPDSSTDTQYF	TGTGCCAGCAGCGAACCGGACAGTTCCACAGATACGCAGTATTTT
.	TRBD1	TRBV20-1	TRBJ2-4	CSTDPRDRGAKNIQYF	TGCAGCACTGATCCCCGGGACAGGGGGGCCAAAAACATTCAGTACTTC
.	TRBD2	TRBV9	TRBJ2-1	CASSSRGSGGLLQETQFF	TGTGCCAGCAGCTCCCGAGGTAGCGGGGGCCTACTCCAAGAGACCCAGTTCTTC
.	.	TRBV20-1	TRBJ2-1	CSARDLVVTVPYNEQFF	TGCAGTGCTAGAGATCTAGTCGTAACGGTCCCCTACAATGAGCAGTTCTTC
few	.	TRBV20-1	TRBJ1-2	CSALPLANYGYTF	TGCAGTGCCCTGCCCTTAGCTAACTATGGCTACACCTTC
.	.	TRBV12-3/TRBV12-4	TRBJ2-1	CASSLGVLYNEQFF	TGTGCCAGCAGTTTAGGTGTCCTCTACAATGAGCAGTTCTTC
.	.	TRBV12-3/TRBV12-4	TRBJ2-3	CASSPSGSRGVSTDTQYF	TGTGCCAGCAGTCCGTCCGGGTCCCGCGGGGTTAGCACAGATACGCAGTATTTT
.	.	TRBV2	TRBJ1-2	CASSEEQESFYGYTF	TGTGCCAGCAGTGAAGAACAGGAGTCCTTCTATGGCTACACCTTC
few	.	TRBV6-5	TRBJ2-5	CASSYGGLEETQYF	TGTGCCAGCAGTTACGGGGGACTGGAAGAGACCCAGTACTTC
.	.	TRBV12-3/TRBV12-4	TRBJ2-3	CASSSSKPGDQRTDTQYF	TGTGCCAGCAGCTCAAGCAAACCGGGAGACCAAAGGACAGATACGCAGTATTTT
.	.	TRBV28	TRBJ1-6	CASSFGRQGNSPLHF	TGTGCCAGCAGTTTCGGGCGCCAGGGTAATTCACCCCTCCACTTT
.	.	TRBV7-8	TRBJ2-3	CASSPPDRTTDTQYF	TGTGCCAGCAGTCCCCCGGACAGAACAACAGATACGCAGTATTTT
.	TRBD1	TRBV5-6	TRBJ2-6	CASSLLVQGVVGANVLTF	TGTGCCAGCAGCTTGTTGGTACAGGGGGTGGTCGGGGCCAACGTCCTGACTTTC
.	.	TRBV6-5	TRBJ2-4	CASSYLAGSRKNIQYF	TGTGCCAGCAGTTACCTGGCCGGATCTCGCAAAAACATTCAGTACTTC
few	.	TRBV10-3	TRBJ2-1	CAISGSIRGSNNEQFF	TGTGCCATCAGTGGGTCAATTCGCGGCTCGAACAATGAGCAGTTCTTC
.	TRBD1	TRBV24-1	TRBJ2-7	CATSDASGQGTAYEQYF	TGTGCCACCAGTGATGCGTCGGGACAGGGGACCGCCTACGAGCAGTACTTC
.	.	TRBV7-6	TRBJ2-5	CASSQIVVSETQYF	TGTGCCAGCAGCCAAATAGTGGTCTCAGAGACCCAGTACTTC
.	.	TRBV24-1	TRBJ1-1	CATGGGTDTEAFF	TGTGCCACCGGAGGAGGGACGGACACTGAAGCTTTCTTT
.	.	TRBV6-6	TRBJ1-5	CASSGSQQQNQPQHF	TGTGCCAGCAGTGGGAGTCAACAACAGAATCAGCCCCAGCATTTT
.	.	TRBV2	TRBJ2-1	CASQGGRGNEQFF	TGTGCCAGCCAGGGGGGGCGCGGCAATGAGCAGTTCTTC
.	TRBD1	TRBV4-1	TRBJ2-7	CASSHDRGLLYEQYF	TGCGCCAGCAGCCATGACAGGGGGCTTTTATACGAGCAGTACTTC
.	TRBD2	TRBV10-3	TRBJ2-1	CAISEEAGGSYNEQFF	TGTGCCATCAGTGAGGAGGCGGGGGGATCCTACAATGAGCAGTTCTTC
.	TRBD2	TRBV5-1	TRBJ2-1	CASSLARLAGKYNEQFF	TGCGCCAGCAGCTTGGCCCGACTAGCGGGGAAATACAATGAGCAGTTCTTC
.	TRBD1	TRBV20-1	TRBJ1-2	CSAVPGGDRGDYGYTF	TGCAGTGCTGTCCCTGGGGGGGACAGGGGCGACTATGGCTACACCTTC
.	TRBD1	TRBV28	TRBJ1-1	CASSLLGQVNTEAFF	TGTGCCAGCAGTTTATTAGGACAGGTGAACACTGAAGCTTTCTTT
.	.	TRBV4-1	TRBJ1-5	CASSQEGKLGNQPQHF	TGCGCCAGCAGCCAAGAAGGTAAATTGGGCAATCAGCCCCAGCATTTT
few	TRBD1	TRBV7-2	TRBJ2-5	CASSPDVDRGQETQYF	TGTGCCAGCAGCCCCGACGTGGACAGGGGTCAGGAGACCCAGTACTTC
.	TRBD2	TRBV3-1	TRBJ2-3	CASSRWTSGYTDTQYF	TGTGCCAGCAGTCGTTGGACTAGCGGCTACACAGATACGCAGTATTTT
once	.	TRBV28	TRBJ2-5	CASSLSVSQETQYF	TGTGCCAGCAGCCTCTCCGTCAGCCAAGAGACCCAGTACTTC
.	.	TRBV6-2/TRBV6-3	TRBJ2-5	CASSYSFPSGHPGEETQYF	TGTGCCAGCAGTTACTCGTTCCCCTCGGGACACCCTGGGGAAGAGACCCAGTACTTC
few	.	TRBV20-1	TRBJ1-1	CSLRTKGGFGTEAFF	TGCAGTCTCCGAACAAAAGGGGGGTTCGGCACTGAAGCTTTCTTT